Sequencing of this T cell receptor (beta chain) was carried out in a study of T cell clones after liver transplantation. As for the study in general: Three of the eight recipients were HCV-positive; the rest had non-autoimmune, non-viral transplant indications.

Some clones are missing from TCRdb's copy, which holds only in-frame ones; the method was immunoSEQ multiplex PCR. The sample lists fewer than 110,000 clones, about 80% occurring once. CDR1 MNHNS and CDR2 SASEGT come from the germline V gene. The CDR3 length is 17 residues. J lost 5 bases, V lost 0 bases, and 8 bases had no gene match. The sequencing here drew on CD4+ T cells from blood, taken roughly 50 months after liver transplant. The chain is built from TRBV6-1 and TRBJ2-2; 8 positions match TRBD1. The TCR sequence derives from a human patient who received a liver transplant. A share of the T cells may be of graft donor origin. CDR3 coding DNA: TGTGCCAGCAGTGAAGCTTTTATCAGGGGGCGTACCGGGGAGCTGTTTTTT. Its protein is CASSEAFIRGRTGELFF.